These 2 T cell receptor beta chains came from one sample sequenced in a study of OX40 agonist ivuxolimab in advanced cancers. Libraries were prepared by immunoSEQ multiplex PCR; TCRdb keeps only in-frame clonotypes and omits some of them. The data show some 33,000 clones, about 73% seen once. The source material was CD4+ or CD8+ T cells sorted from blood, sampled in a trial of the OX40 agonist ivuxolimab. Source of these receptors: an adult with an advanced solid tumor such as melanoma, head and neck, liver or kidney cancer.

This clone appeared a few times. The chain employs TRBV5-6 and TRBJ1-3; D is perhaps TRBD1 (5 bases). Trimming pared 4 bases from V and 3 bases from J, leaving 11 bases between. CDR1 and CDR2 (germline): SGHDT, YYEEEE. CDR3 length: 14 amino acids. The CDR3 sequence is CASSQGLFGNTIYF. CDR3 nucleotide sequence: TGTGCCAGCAGCCAGGGTCTTTTTGGAAACACCATATATTTT.

This clone occurred a few times. The chain recombines TRBV6-5 with TRBJ2-2, with TRBD1 matching 10 bases. The V and J ends lost 7 bases and 6 bases, in that order; junction bases with no gene match: 5. This CDR3 comprises 14 residues. Per the germline V gene, CDR1 is MNHEY and CDR2 is SVGAGI. CDR3 in amino acids: CASKWDRGAGELFF. The CDR3 bases are TGTGCCAGCAAGTGGGACAGGGGAGCCGGGGAGCTGTTTTTT.